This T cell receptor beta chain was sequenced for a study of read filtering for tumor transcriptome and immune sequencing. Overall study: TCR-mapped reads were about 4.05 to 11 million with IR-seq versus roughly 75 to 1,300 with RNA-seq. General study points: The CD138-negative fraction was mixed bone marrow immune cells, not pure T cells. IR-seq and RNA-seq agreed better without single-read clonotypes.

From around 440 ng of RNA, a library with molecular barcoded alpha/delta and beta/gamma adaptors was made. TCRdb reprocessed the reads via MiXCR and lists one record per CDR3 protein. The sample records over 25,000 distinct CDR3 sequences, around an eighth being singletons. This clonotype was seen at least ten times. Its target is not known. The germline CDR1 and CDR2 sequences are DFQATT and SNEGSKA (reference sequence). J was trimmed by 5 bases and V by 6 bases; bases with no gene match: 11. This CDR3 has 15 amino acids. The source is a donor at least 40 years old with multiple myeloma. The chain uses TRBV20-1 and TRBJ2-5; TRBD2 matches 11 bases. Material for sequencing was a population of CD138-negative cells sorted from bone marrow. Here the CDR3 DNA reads TGCAGTGCGGAAGCGACTAGCGGGATCGAGGAGACCCAGTACTTC. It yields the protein CSAEATSGIEETQYF.